Sequencing of this T cell receptor beta chain was carried out in a study of blood T cell repertoires in COVID-19. Measured with immunoSEQ multiplex PCR; TCRdb has only the in-frame clones, and not every one. The sample consists of about 160,000 clones, approximately 95% of them appearing once. Germline V gene sequence: CDR1 SGHTA, CDR2 FQGNSA. V gave up 5 bases and J gave up 3 bases, with 13 bases separating them. The CDR3 runs 14 residues. The rearrangement uses TRBV7-2 and TRBJ1-2; D might be TRBD1 (6 bases). What was sequenced was peripheral blood. The sequence was obtained from an older woman with COVID-19, enrolled during active disease. The CDR3 loop is CASSRTDRYYGYTF. The CDR3 DNA sequence: TGTGCCAGCAGCAGAACAGACAGGTACTATGGCTACACCTTC.